These T cell receptor beta chains were read from a single sample in a study of shared clonotypes between healthy human individuals. Profiled with immunoSEQ multiplex PCR; TCRdb holds only in-frame clones, not every one. The data contain approximately 1.9 million clones, just over 90% of them singletons. Sequencing was carried out using naive CD8+ T cells from PBMCs. Source of these receptors: a man between 18 and 35 years old in good health. Some clones in this sample may be carry-over from other donors' samples. Each CDR3 is given with its conserved first and last residue. Rows give clone size only sometimes, using once, few, many, or a class for an expanded clone.

CASSPPTARGPNEKLFF	TRBV27	TRBJ1-4	-
CASSSGQSKNIQYF	TRBV7-9	TRBJ2-4	-
CASSLSGSRADTQYF	TRBV7-3	TRBJ2-3	-
CASSVWVGAHEQYF	TRBV9	TRBJ2-7	-
CASSLSLGERDTEAFF	TRBV6-5	TRBJ1-1	-
CASSQDNSITSYSYEQYF	TRBV4-1	TRBJ2-7	-
CASSLGAGNEQYF	TRBV7-9	TRBJ2-7	-
CASSPGGAETSYEQYF	TRBV9	TRBJ2-7	-
CASSLGGLAGYLPSYEQYF	TRBV11-2	TRBJ2-7	-
CASSFGLGEQYF	TRBV11-2	TRBJ2-7	once
CASRTYQGLTDTQYF	TRBV28	TRBJ2-3	-
CAISDQKSSYNEQFF	TRBV10-3	TRBJ2-1	-
CASSFSTDTQYF	TRBV27	TRBJ2-3	few
CASSLDPAGYNEQFF	TRBV11-2	TRBJ2-1	-
CATLTSGSNEQFF	TRBV5-6	TRBJ2-1	-
CASTPTRDRGFTEAFF	TRBV27	TRBJ1-1	-
CASFGRESISVNEQFF	TRBV2	TRBJ2-1	-
CASSTVGGQETQYF	TRBV27	TRBJ2-5	-
CASSGLGTGVNEQFF	TRBV7-9	TRBJ2-1	-
CATSRGVNGYTEAFF	TRBV15	TRBJ1-1	-
CASNPETSGLNTGELFF	TRBV19	TRBJ2-2	-
CASSSRSSREPYTGELFF	TRBV5-1	TRBJ2-2	-
CASREQGRDTEAFF	TRBV7-6	TRBJ1-1	-
CASRETGQGGGYTF	TRBV4-1	TRBJ1-2	-
CASSILQGVEQYF	TRBV28	TRBJ2-5	-
CASSARTGLNQPQHF	TRBV6-5	TRBJ1-5	once
CASSMWPGQPYNQPQHF	TRBV19	TRBJ1-5	-
CASSFGTHRISNQPQHF	TRBV7-6	TRBJ1-5	-
CASSPPGLAGGHEQFF	TRBV28	TRBJ2-1	-
CASSHTSGTDYGYTF	TRBV4-1	TRBJ1-2	-
CASGGGRHMNTEAFF	TRBV28	TRBJ1-1	-
CASSEGQGSTDTQYF	TRBV2	TRBJ2-3	-
CASSVGLAGQSSYNEQFF	TRBV9	TRBJ2-1	-
CASSIPSQVPLSGANVLTF	TRBV19	TRBJ2-6	-
CASSQVSSGDNEQFF	TRBV4-1	TRBJ2-1	-
CASSSRGGDTQYF	TRBV7-9	TRBJ2-3	-
CASSVRAGTEAFF	TRBV9	TRBJ1-1	-
CASSLAGGRNTGELFF	TRBV7-3	TRBJ2-2	-
CASSMSVRGRINEKLFF	TRBV19	TRBJ1-4	once
CASRLSPPGERTDTQYF	TRBV12-2	TRBJ2-3	-
CASSLGPPTPYEQYF	TRBV5-4	TRBJ2-7	once
CASSQVLRGGEKLFF	TRBV4-3	TRBJ1-4	once
CASWGQAPYEQYF	TRBV7-9	TRBJ2-7	-
CASKTGTGYASYNEQFF	TRBV5-4	TRBJ2-1	-
CASSIDSGVDTQYF	TRBV19	TRBJ2-3	-
CASSYHPGGSYNEQFF	TRBV7-3	TRBJ2-1	-
CASSSGPGYTF	TRBV9	TRBJ1-2	-
CASTLLGGREQYF	TRBV7-9	TRBJ2-7	-
CASSSRLAGETDTQYF	TRBV7-9	TRBJ2-3	-
CASSLDTGELFF	TRBV7-9	TRBJ2-2	-
CASSTGFNTEAFF	TRBV11-3	TRBJ1-1	-
CASSPRTDPYEQYF	TRBV7-9	TRBJ2-7	-
CASSAYSMNTGELFF	TRBV6-4	TRBJ2-2	-
CASSLGGGGLETQYF	TRBV11-2	TRBJ2-5	-
CASSEVEGRPQHF	TRBV6-1	TRBJ1-5	-
CASSLVTGGVEKLFF	TRBV28	TRBJ1-4	-
CASSPGRYYGYTF	TRBV11-2	TRBJ1-2	-
CASSLAGSGGILGDEQYF	TRBV7-8	TRBJ2-7	-
CASSMGQGLRSNQPQHF	TRBV19	TRBJ1-5	-
CASSEIVRTAGYTF	TRBV6-1	TRBJ1-2	-